These T cell receptor beta chains were read from a single sample in a study of vaccination effects on CD4 cells after COVID-19. Some clones are missing from TCRdb's copy, which holds only in-frame ones; the method was immunoSEQ multiplex PCR. The sample includes 84,000 or so clones, around 77% of them seen just once. Antigens for these TCRs are unknown. The material was CD4+ T cells from PBMCs cultured with HCoV-OC43 spike peptides, obtained after COVID-19 vaccination. The receptors here all came from a human donor who received a COVID-19 vaccine. Each CDR3 is given with its conserved first and last residue. The D gene is left open where the match is weak. Only part of the rows carry a size: once, few, many, or a class if the clone is expanded.

>-|TRBV18|TRBJ2-2|16|-
TGTGCCAGCTCACCAATACGGACTGCGAACACCGGGGAGCTGTTTTTT
CASSPIRTANTGELFF
>-|TRBV9|TRBJ1-5|19|TRBD1
TGTGCCAGCAGCGACCACCTCCCGACAGGGGCCCACCCGGGTCAGCCCCAGCATTTT
CASSDHLPTGAHPGQPQHF
>-|TRBV7-3|TRBJ2-1|15|TRBD1
TGTGCCAGCAGCTTATTAGGGACAGCCTACAATGAGCAGTTCTTC
CASSLLGTAYNEQFF
>-|TRBV2|TRBJ2-5|15|-
TGTGCCAGCAGTCGCGGACAGCTCCACCAAGAGACCCAGTACTTC
CASSRGQLHQETQYF
>-|TRBV28|TRBJ1-2|16|TRBD1
TGTGCCAGCAGTTTAGCGGACAGGGCTGTCGCCTATGGCTACACCTTC
CASSLADRAVAYGYTF
>few|TRBV5-1|TRBJ2-2|16|TRBD2
TGCGCCAGCAGCCCCCCCGCTAGCGGGGACACCGGGGAGCTGTTTTTT
CASSPPASGDTGELFF
>-|TRBV5-1|TRBJ2-1|16|-
TGCGCCAGCAGCTTGTCATATGGACGGGTTCTGAGGGAGCAGTTCTTC
CASSLSYGRVLREQFF
>-|TRBV20-1|TRBJ2-1|14|TRBD2
TGCAGTGCTAGTCGGACTAGAGTCTTCAATGAGCAGTTCTTC
CSASRTRVFNEQFF
>few|TRBV19|TRBJ1-4|15|TRBD1
TGTGCCAGTAGCAAGGGACAGCAGGGTAATGAAAAACTGTTTTTT
CASSKGQQGNEKLFF
>-|TRBV14|TRBJ1-2|18|TRBD1
TGTGCCAGCAGCCAAGCCGAGCGGTTAGACAGGGGGCTCGGAGGCTACACCTTC
CASSQAERLDRGLGGYTF
>-|TRBV7-2|TRBJ2-2|16|TRBD1
TGTGCCAGCAGCCTAAGGACAGGGTCGAACACCGGGGAGCTGTTTTTT
CASSLRTGSNTGELFF
>-|TRBV9|TRBJ1-4|15|-
TGTGCCAGCAGCGGGCCAGGGACAACTAATGAAAAACTGTTTTTT
CASSGPGTTNEKLFF
>-|TRBV5-1|TRBJ2-5|15|TRBD2
TGCGCCAGCGGTTCAGGTAGCGGGGGTAGGGAGACCCAGTACTTC
CASGSGSGGRETQYF
>-|TRBV6-5|TRBJ2-5|16|-
TGTGCCAGCAGTTACTATGGAGGGGGACTAAAAGAGACCCAGTACTTC
CASSYYGGGLKETQYF
>-|TRBV5-4|TRBJ1-2|15|-
TGTGCCAGCAGTCTGGACCTGGTGCCCATGAATGGCTACACCTTC
CASSLDLVPMNGYTF
>few|TRBV28|TRBJ1-6|14|-
TGTGCCAGCAGTTTATGGCAGGGGACTTCACCCCTCCACTTT
CASSLWQGTSPLHF
>-|TRBV12-3/TRBV12-4|TRBJ1-1|13|-
TGTGCCAGCAGTTTAGGGGGTTTTGGTGAAGCTTTCTTT
CASSLGGFGEAFF
>few|TRBV19|TRBJ2-3|15|-
TGTGCCAGTAGGACGGAAGGAGGGGGCACAGATACGCAGTATTTT
CASRTEGGGTDTQYF
>-|TRBV28|TRBJ2-2|17|TRBD1
TGTGCCAGCAGTTTATTTATCGGGACAGGGAACACCGGGGAGCTGTTTTTT
CASSLFIGTGNTGELFF
>-|TRBV19|TRBJ2-3|15|-
TGTGCCAGTAGCAATACCCGGGACAGCACAGATACGCAGTATTTT
CASSNTRDSTDTQYF
>-|TRBV27|TRBJ1-2|16|TRBD1
TGTGCCAGCAGTTTTACGGGACAGGCCCTTAGGTCGGGCTACACCTTC
CASSFTGQALRSGYTF
>few|TRBV10-1|TRBJ2-5|14|-
TGCGCCAGCAGTGAGGGTGGGTCTCTGGAGACCCAGTACTTC
CASSEGGSLETQYF
>-|TRBV6-6|TRBJ1-2|15|-
TGTGCCAGCAGCCACGAAGGGGTTGGACGTGTTGACTACACCTTC
CASSHEGVGRVDYTF
>-|TRBV24-1|TRBJ2-1|16|TRBD2
TGTGCCACCAGTGATACCGGGGGGGCTAAGTACAATGAGCAGTTCTTC
CATSDTGGAKYNEQFF
>-|TRBV7-2|TRBJ2-3|16|TRBD2
TGTGCCAGCAGCCCCGCGGGGGGGACTCTCACAGATACGCAGTATTTT
CASSPAGGTLTDTQYF
>-|TRBV30|TRBJ1-6|13|-
TGTGCCTGGAGTGTACAGGGAGGTTCACCCCTCCACTTT
CAWSVQGGSPLHF
>few|TRBV19|TRBJ1-5|14|TRBD1
TGTGCCAGTAGTGACAGGGTAGCCAATCAGCCCCAGCATTTT
CASSDRVANQPQHF
>-|TRBV30|TRBJ2-4|14|-
TGTGCCTATCAGAAGTCTGCAGCCAAAAACATTCAGTACTTC
CAYQKSAAKNIQYF
>-|TRBV9|TRBJ2-3|15|-
TGTGCCAGCAGCGTAACCATCACCGAGGCAGATACGCAGTATTTT
CASSVTITEADTQYF
>-|TRBV30|TRBJ1-2|14|TRBD1
TGTGCCTGGAGCAAACTTACAGGGGGCGATGGCTACACCTTC
CAWSKLTGGDGYTF
>-|TRBV14|TRBJ1-4|15|TRBD1
TGTGCCAGCAGACGACAGGGGGCAACTAATGAAAAACTGTTTTTT
CASRRQGATNEKLFF
>few|TRBV7-6|TRBJ2-2|17|-
TGTGCCAGCAGCCCTTCTCGTCTAAGGTCGAACACCGGGGAGCTGTTTTTT
CASSPSRLRSNTGELFF